The sequence of this T cell receptor beta chain was determined in a study of blood T cell repertoires in COVID-19. For the study at large: Sources were T cells, B-cell-depleted T cells, or PBMCs; the material itself was cDNA or gDNA.

Profiled with immunoSEQ multiplex PCR; TCRdb holds only in-frame clones, not every one. There are around 270,000 clones in the sample; around 82% occur only once, and around 1% lies in the top ten. The CDR3 sequence is 15 residues long. In germline, CDR1 is MNHNS, CDR2 SASEGT. V gave up 2 bases and J gave up 9 bases, with 14 bases separating them. The sample taken for sequencing was peripheral blood. The sequence came from a human donor with COVID-19, enrolled during active disease. The donor label of this sample is uncertain. J is TRBJ1-6 and V is TRBV6-1; D ambiguous. In nucleotides, the CDR3 is TGTGCCAGCAGTGAATCTGGCACGGAGGGTTCACCCCTCCACTTT. Translation gives CASSESGTEGSPLHF.